This TCR beta chain was recorded in a study of CD8 T cells in ankylosing spondylitis. To note about this clonotype: Antigen: not known.

5'-RACE, quantitative and with molecular barcodes, yielded the TCR beta libraries. From the 5' RACE reads, TCRdb called clonotypes with MiXCR, one entry per CDR3 protein. The sample holds roughly 180,000 distinct CDR3 sequences, about an eighth seen once. Study observations and caveats: Earlier authors reported some of these motif variants in reactive arthritis synovial fluid and blood. Disease-linked clones bore a CD8+ phenotype, appearing relatively rarely in peripheral blood. Apparently characteristic of ankylosing spondylitis blood was a TCR beta motif (eight highly homologous variants).

This receptor was identified in a female donor with ankylosing spondylitis or in good health (not recorded which). Input material: blood, either unsorted or a sorted T cell fraction (not recorded which).

The CDR3 DNA follows: TGTGCCAGCAGCTTGGGTAGCGGCCTTTCCTACGAGCAGTACTTC. Translation gives CASSLGSGLSYEQYF. The chain joins TRBV7-2 to TRBJ2-7; D is possibly TRBD2 (6 bases). Germline V gene lookup returns CDR1 SGHTA and CDR2 FQGNSA. The CDR3 runs 15 residues. Trimming stripped 3 bases from V and 1 base from J, with 13 bases between.